The 26 T cell receptor beta chains below come from one sample, sequenced in a study of blood T cell repertoires in COVID-19. Method: immunoSEQ multiplex PCR; TCRdb's copy keeps in-frame clones and lacks some. The table shows roughly 350,000 clones, with around 87% occurring only once. The sample consisted of peripheral blood. Receptors originate from a woman younger than 45 with COVID-19, enrolled during active disease.

The chain uses TRBV6-5 and TRBJ1-1; 8 nucleotides match TRBD1. Trimming took 2 bases from V and 1 from J; bases not matched to a gene: 3. The CDR3 sequence is 15 residues long. The germline V gene encodes CDR1 MNHEY and CDR2 SVGAGI. The CDR3 spells CASSYTGTGNTEAFF. DNA for the CDR3: TGTGCCAGCAGTTACACTGGGACAGGGAACACTGAAGCTTTCTTT.

This clone showed up just once. The chain uses TRBV28 and TRBJ2-7; 9 bases are a match to TRBD2. The CDR3 has 15 amino acids. Losses at the gene ends were 4 bases for V and 3 bases for J; bases not matched to a gene: 7. Germline CDR1 MDHEN, CDR2 SYDVKM. This CDR3 is CASSSPAGGLYEQYF. In DNA form, the CDR3 reads TGTGCCAGCAGTTCGCCCGCGGGGGGGCTCTACGAGCAGTACTTC.

The V and J genes are TRBV28 and TRBJ1-5, with D unclear. Germline V gene sequence: CDR1 MDHEN, CDR2 SYDVKM. This CDR3 is built from 16 residues. Trimming removed 4 bases from V and 5 bases from J, with 18 bases in between. The CDR3 DNA sequence: TGTGCCAGCAGTTCCCCGGTACGTTTGGTGGATCAGCCCCAGCATTTT. It is translated as CASSSPVRLVDQPQHF. The full variable domain, completed using reference TRBV28 and TRBJ1-5, is DVKVTQSSRYLVKRTGEKVFLECVQDMDHENMFWYRQDPGLGLRLIYFSYDVKMKEKGDIPEGYSVSREKKERFSLILESASTNQTSMYLCASSSPVRLVDQPQHFGDGTRLSIL.

This clone is a singleton in its sample. The CDR3 DNA follows: TGTGCCAGCAGTGCCGACGTAGCTAGCACAGATACGCAGTATTTT. Its translation is CASSADVASTDTQYF. The chain is built from TRBV2 and TRBJ2-3; D remains unclear. V was shortened by 4 bases and J by 0 bases, with 11 bases between the two germline ends. CDR1 is SNHLY and CDR2 is FYNNEI in the germline V gene. The CDR3 extends over 15 amino acids.

This chain connects TRBV25-1 to TRBJ2-1; 11 nucleotides align to TRBD2. CDR1 and CDR2 (germline): MGHDK, SYGVNS. CDR3 length: 15 amino acids. With 3 bases clipped from V and 7 bases from J, the junction kept 5 bases outside the gene matches. In DNA form, the CDR3 reads TGTGCCAGCAGTGATAGCGGGAGGGCGGCGAATGAGCAGTTCTTC. Its translation is CASSDSGRAANEQFF.

The chain employs TRBV19 and TRBJ1-1, with a tentative D call TRBD1 (5 bases). The CDR3 runs to 16 residues. Trimming took 6 bases from V and 5 from J, leaving 22 bases between them. Per germline, CDR1 LNHDA and CDR2 SQIVND (reference sequence). The CDR3 protein is CASRGGQGRVGTEAFF. The CDR3 DNA follows: TGTGCCAGTAGGGGGGGTCAGGGTAGAGTTGGAACTGAAGCTTTCTTT. Using reference TRBV19 and TRBJ1-1 for the parts outside the CDR3, the full variable domain is DGGITQSPKYLFRKEGQNVTLSCEQNLNHDAMYWYRQDPGQGLRLIYYSQIVNDFQKGDIAEGYSVSREKKESFPLTVTSAQKNPTAFYLCASRGGQGRVGTEAFFGQGTRLTVV.

CDR3 bases: TGTGCCAGCAGTCAGGGTATGACTAATGAAAAACTGTTTTTT. Amino acid sequence: CASSQGMTNEKLFF. The gene calls are TRBV7-9 and TRBJ1-4; possible D gene TRBD1, 5 bases. This CDR3 is built from 14 residues. Per germline, CDR1 SEHNR and CDR2 FQNEAQ (reference sequence). Trimming removed 6 bases from V and 2 bases from J, with 10 bases in between.

The chain couples TRBV28 to TRBJ2-3; 8 bases map to TRBD1. Looked up from germline, CDR1 is MDHEN and CDR2 is SYDVKM. This CDR3 has 13 amino acids. The J segment lost 4 bases and the V segment lost 7 bases, leaving 4 bases of the junction unmatched. CDR3 residues: CASISGGADTQYF. The CDR3 nucleotides read TGTGCCAGCATTTCAGGGGGCGCAGATACGCAGTATTTT.

The rearrangement uses TRBV7-3 and TRBJ2-1; 14 bases agree with TRBD2. The germline V gene has CDR1 SGHTA and CDR2 FQGTGA. Losses at the gene ends were 6 bases for V and 5 bases for J; bases not matched to a gene: 12. This CDR3 comprises 18 residues. The CDR3 loop reads CASRRQGTSGSVNNEQFF. CDR3 nucleotides: TGTGCCAGCAGAAGACAGGGGACTAGCGGGAGTGTAAACAATGAGCAGTTCTTC.

This rearrangement joins TRBV2 to TRBJ2-7; D is uncertain. V was shortened by 6 bases and J by 6 bases, with 15 bases between the two germline ends. CDR1 is SNHLY, CDR2 FYNNEI, per germline. The CDR3 is made up of 13 amino acids. The CDR3 coding sequence is TGTGCCAGCAGGTTGGGCAGCTCCGCCGAGCAGTACTTC. This gives the protein CASRLGSSAEQYF.

The chain carries TRBV30 and TRBJ2-7; 12 bases agree with TRBD2. J gave up 10 bases and V 4 bases, and 14 bases lay outside the gene matches. Germline lookup yields CDR1 GTSNPN and CDR2 SVGIG (reference sequence). CDR3 length: 15 residues. The CDR3 nucleotides read TGTGCCTGGACTCGACCCCGGTCTAGCGGGAGGGCCCAGTACTTC. This codes for CAWTRPRSSGRAQYF.

The chain employs TRBV3-1 (or the pseudogene TRBV3-2) and TRBJ2-2, with 8 bases fitting TRBD2. The CDR3 runs to 15 residues. The germline V gene encodes CDR1 LGHDT and CDR2 YNNKEL (reference sequence). J was trimmed by 2 bases and V by 6 bases; bases with no gene match: 5. In DNA form, the CDR3 reads TGTGCCAGCAGAAAAGCGGGAGCTAACACCGGGGAGCTGTTTTTT. This encodes CASRKAGANTGELFF.

The V and J genes are TRBV12-5 and TRBJ2-1; TRBD2 matches 8 bases. V lost 6 bases to trimming and J lost 2 bases; unmatched junction nucleotides: 9. This CDR3 is 16 amino acids long. Germline V gives CDR1 LGHNT, CDR2 FRNRAP. The CDR3: CASGPSAGVAYNEQFF. The DNA for the CDR3 is TGTGCTAGTGGACCGTCAGCGGGAGTTGCCTACAATGAGCAGTTCTTC.

This chain uses TRBV6-5 with TRBJ2-4, with D possibly TRBD1 on 6 matching bases. The CDR3 runs to 14 residues. CDR1 is MNHEY, CDR2 SVGAGI, per germline. V dropped 5 bases and J dropped 7 bases, with 15 bases sitting between them. The CDR3: CASSRPGAPNIQYF. The CDR3 region has the DNA TGTGCCAGCAGTAGGCCAGGGGCTCCTAACATTCAGTACTTC.

Worth noting for this clone: In the same sample, other DNA sequences code for this CDR3. The CDR3 region has the DNA TGTGCCAGCAGTTTGACCGGGACATCAACAGATACGCAGTATTTT. Its translation: CASSLTGTSTDTQYF. J is TRBJ2-3 and V is TRBV6-5; a possible D gene is TRBD1 (6 bases). V lost 4 bases and J lost 3, with 14 bases in between. Per germline, CDR1 MNHEY and CDR2 SVGAGI. The CDR3 runs 15 residues.

The J gene is TRBJ1-3, the V gene TRBV28, with D perhaps matching TRBD1 (6 bases). This CDR3 region has 16 residues. With 5 bases removed from V and 0 bases from J, the gap between germline ends came to 14 bases. CDR1 is MDHEN, CDR2 SYDVKM, per germline. CDR3 coding DNA: TGTGCCAGCAGTACCCCGGGACATGGCTCTGGAAACACCATATATTTT. Protein sequence: CASSTPGHGSGNTIYF.

This chain uses TRBV30 with TRBJ1-6; TRBD1 matches 7 bases. Germline V gene sequence: CDR1 GTSNPN, CDR2 SVGIG (reference sequence). Losses at the gene ends were 2 bases for V and 10 bases for J; bases not matched to a gene: 8. This CDR3 comprises 14 residues. The DNA for the CDR3 is TGTGCCTGGAGTTCCACAGGGGTTGGATCACCCCTCCACTTT. Encoded protein: CAWSSTGVGSPLHF. Drawing the rest from reference TRBV30 and TRBJ1-6, the complete variable domain is SQTIHQWPATLVQPVGSPLSLECTVEGTSNPNLYWYRQAAGRGLQLLFYSVGIGQISSEVPQNLSASRPQDRQFILSSKKLLLSDSGFYLCAWSSTGVGSPLHFGNGTRLTVT.

The chain has TRBV5-1 and TRBJ2-7; TRBD1 aligns across 10 bases. With 0 bases clipped from V and 2 bases from J, the junction kept 2 bases outside the gene matches. Germline V gene lookup returns CDR1 SGHRS and CDR2 YFSETQ. The CDR3 loop spans 15 amino acids. The CDR3 is CASSLDGQGAYEQYF. CDR3 sequence (DNA): TGCGCCAGCAGCTTGGATGGACAGGGGGCCTACGAGCAGTACTTC.

Only a few counts were recorded for this clone. The chain employs TRBV9 and TRBJ2-7; 8 bases agree with TRBD2. Germline V gene data show CDR1 as SGDLS and CDR2 as YYNGEE. The CDR3 is 15 residues long. The V and J ends lost 3 bases and 6 bases, in that order; junction bases with no gene match: 11. The CDR3 sequence is CASSGGPGLETEQYF. The CDR3 nucleotides read TGTGCCAGCAGCGGAGGTCCGGGACTAGAGACCGAGCAGTACTTC.

The V call is TRBV24-1, the J call TRBJ2-1, with unresolved D. Germline CDR1 and CDR2: KGHDR and SFDVKD. Deletions cut 5 bases from V and 8 bases from J, with 6 bases between. The CDR3 sequence is 11 residues long. CDR3 sequence: CATSVGDEQFF. The DNA of the CDR3 is TGTGCCACCAGTGTAGGAGATGAGCAGTTCTTC.

The chain is built from TRBV5-6 and TRBJ1-2; 11 bases are shared with TRBD1. The CDR3 has 16 amino acids. V lost 4 bases, J lost 4 bases, and 9 bases stayed unmatched. CDR1 is SGHDT and CDR2 is YYEEEE in the germline V gene. The CDR3 nucleotides read TGTGCCAGCAGCGTTAGGACAGGGGGCCGAGGCTATGGCTACACCTTC. Protein: CASSVRTGGRGYGYTF.

The chain is built from TRBV5-4 and TRBJ2-5; D possibly corresponds to TRBD1 (6 bases). The germline CDR1 and CDR2 sequences are SGHNT and YYREEE (reference sequence). The CDR3 covers 15 residues. V was cut by 0 bases and J by 4 bases, with 13 bases left in between. CDR3 in DNA: TGTGCCAGCAGCTTGGATCACAGGGTAGGAGAGACCCAGTACTTC. Translating it yields CASSLDHRVGETQYF.

The V call is TRBV7-2, the J call TRBJ2-5; tentative D call: TRBD1 (6 bases). CDR3 size: 15 residues. Germline V CDR1 and CDR2: SGHTA, FQGNSA. Trimming pared 0 bases from V and 5 bases from J, leaving 13 bases between. This chain's CDR3 is CASSLAGTPGETQYF. The CDR3 nucleotides are TGTGCCAGCAGCTTAGCGGGGACACCAGGGGAGACCCAGTACTTC.

This clone was seen only a few times. The chain joins TRBV4-1 to TRBJ2-1; TRBD2 aligns across 8 bases. CDR1 MGHRA and CDR2 YSYEKL come from the germline V gene. The V and J ends lost 4 bases and 3 bases, in that order; junction bases with no gene match: 8. The CDR3 covers 16 residues. CDR3 amino acids: CASSLGSAGGYNEQFF. In nucleotides, the CDR3 is TGCGCCAGCAGCCTCGGGTCGGCGGGAGGCTACAATGAGCAGTTCTTC.

The chain employs TRBV2 and TRBJ2-7; 7 nucleotides line up with TRBD1. The CDR3 loop spans 15 amino acids. Trimming removed 5 bases from V and 3 bases from J; junction bases left unmatched: 10. In germline, CDR1 is SNHLY, CDR2 FYNNEI. CDR3 protein: CASSPDRWGDYEQYF. CDR3 nucleotide sequence: TGTGCCAGCAGTCCGGACAGGTGGGGAGACTACGAGCAGTACTTC.

A few counts support this clone. CDR3 protein: CASSLFGTDTQYF. The DNA of the CDR3 is TGTGCCAGCAGTCTCTTCGGTACAGATACGCAGTATTTT. The chain combines TRBV9 with TRBJ2-3; D gene uncertain. The CDR3 is 13 residues long. Germline V gene lookup returns CDR1 SGDLS and CDR2 YYNGEE. V was shortened by 5 bases and J by 3 bases, with 10 bases between the two germline ends.